The 13 T cell receptor beta chains presented below share a single source sample, sequenced in a study of cytomegalovirus exposure and HLA in healthy donors. Primers included in the PCR were 60 Vbeta and 13 Jbeta primers. The assay was immunoSEQ multiplex PCR, and TCRdb's table has in-frame clones only and misses some. The sample lists hundreds of thousands of clones, roughly 90% occurring once. What was sequenced was PBMCs. The receptors derive from a woman aged 18-29 years in good health and CMV-seronegative.

The chain's CDR3 is CASSLTDTSYEQYF. CDR3 nucleotides: TGCGCCAGCAGCTTGACAGACACTTCCTACGAGCAGTACTTC. The V gene is TRBV5-1, the J gene TRBJ2-7, with unresolved D. The germline V and J ends were trimmed by 1 base and 1 base, with 9 bases remaining between them. The CDR3 extends over 14 amino acids. The germline CDR1 and CDR2 sequences are SGHRS and YFSETQ.

V is TRBV10-3 and J is TRBJ1-1, with D hard to call. The CDR3 extends over 14 amino acids. The germline V and J ends were trimmed by 2 bases and 3 bases, with 10 bases remaining between them. Germline loops: CDR1 ENHRY, CDR2 SYGVKD. The CDR3 loop reads CAISEAEEDTEAFF. The CDR3 DNA is TGTGCCATCAGTGAGGCAGAGGAGGACACTGAAGCTTTCTTT.

The chain couples TRBV9 to TRBJ2-1, with TRBD2 matching 12 bases. Germline V gives CDR1 SGDLS, CDR2 YYNGEE. This CDR3 region has 19 residues. Losses at the gene ends were 2 bases for V and 0 bases for J; bases not matched to a gene: 9. CDR3 residues: CASSVGASGGVSSYNEQFF. CDR3 sequence (DNA): TGTGCCAGCAGCGTTGGGGCTAGCGGGGGGGTGAGCTCCTACAATGAGCAGTTCTTC.

The gene calls are TRBV4-1 and TRBJ2-7; 10 nucleotides align to TRBD1. This CDR3 has 14 amino acids. CDR1 MGHRA and CDR2 YSYEKL come from the germline V gene. V dropped 4 bases and J dropped 4; count of bases not matched to a gene: 4. CDR3 sequence (DNA): TGCGCCAGCAGCCCCAGGACAGGGGGGTACGAGCAGTACTTC. Protein: CASSPRTGGYEQYF.

The chain combines TRBV11-1 with TRBJ2-5; 9 positions match TRBD2. The CDR3 sequence is 14 residues long. CDR1 and CDR2 from the germline V gene are SGHAT and FQDESV (reference sequence). The V and J ends lost 5 bases and 2 bases, in that order; junction bases with no gene match: 3. CDR3 region: CASSDLAGQETQYF. The CDR3 DNA is TGTGCCAGCAGCGATCTAGCGGGGCAAGAGACCCAGTACTTC.

The V and J genes are TRBV6-5 and TRBJ1-2; maybe TRBD1 (5 bases). Germline V gene sequence: CDR1 MNHEY, CDR2 SVGAGI. Trimming took 2 bases from V and 7 from J, leaving 11 bases between them. The CDR3 loop spans 13 amino acids. The chain's CDR3 is CASSYGGGVGYTF. CDR3 nucleotide sequence: TGTGCCAGCAGTTACGGGGGAGGGGTTGGCTACACCTTC.

For the CDR3, the DNA is TGTGCCAGCAGTGGCAGGACCGGGGAGCTGTTTTTT. As protein: CASSGRTGELFF. The V gene is TRBV6-4, the J gene TRBJ2-2; unclear D gene. Germline CDR1 MRHNA, CDR2 SNTAGT. Trimming took 4 bases from V and 5 from J, leaving 5 bases between them. The CDR3 spans 12 residues.

CDR3 region: CASSLRTGGIEKLFF. The CDR3 DNA is TGTGCCAGCAGCCTACGGACAGGGGGCATTGAAAAACTGTTTTTT. The chain uses TRBV5-4 and TRBJ1-4; TRBD1 matches 11 bases. V shed 4 bases, J shed 7 bases, and the junction held 6 bases outside the gene matches. The germline V gene encodes CDR1 SGHNT and CDR2 YYREEE (reference sequence). This CDR3 has 15 amino acids. The variable domain in full, with the rest retrieved from reference TRBV5-4 and TRBJ1-4, is ETGVTQSPTHLIKTRGQQVTLRCSSQSGHNTVSWYQQALGQGPQFIFQYYREEENGRGNFPPRFSGLQFPNYSSELNVNALELDDSALYLCASSLRTGGIEKLFFGSGTQLSVL.

This sequence joins TRBV10-3 and TRBJ1-3; 8 bases align to TRBD1. The CDR3 has 15 amino acids. Trimming took 6 bases from V and 2 from J; bases not matched to a gene: 6. The V gene's germline CDR1 is ENHRY and CDR2 SYGVKD. As DNA, the CDR3 is TGTGCCATCAGCGGGACAGGAACTACTGGAAACACCATATATTTT. Translated: CAISGTGTTGNTIYF.

The chain links TRBV25-1 to TRBJ1-1, with a weak D call TRBD1 (6 bases). V lost 5 bases and J lost 8, with 18 bases in between. Per the germline V gene, CDR1 is MGHDK and CDR2 is SYGVNS. CDR3 length: 14 amino acids. CDR3 in amino acids: CASSPQQDSSEAFF. The CDR3 DNA reads as TGTGCCAGCAGTCCGCAGCAGGACAGTTCGGAAGCTTTCTTT.

The V call is TRBV5-1, the J call TRBJ2-2, with TRBD1 matching over 10 bases. Germline lookup yields CDR1 SGHRS and CDR2 YFSETQ. V shed 4 bases, J shed 3 bases, and the junction held 3 bases outside the gene matches. This CDR3 has 15 amino acids. The CDR3 sequence is CASSVGQGYTGELFF. The CDR3, as DNA: TGCGCCAGCAGCGTGGGACAGGGGTACACCGGGGAGCTGTTTTTT. Based on the CDR3 plus reference TRBV5-1 and TRBJ2-2, the full variable domain is KAGVTQTPRYLIKTRGQQVTLSCSPISGHRSVSWYQQTPGQGLQFLFEYFSETQRNKGNFPGRFSGRQFSNSRSEMNVSTLELGDSALYLCASSVGQGYTGELFFGEGSRLTVL.

This rearrangement joins TRBV5-1 to TRBJ1-4; 9 nucleotides align to TRBD1. Germline loops: CDR1 SGHRS, CDR2 YFSETQ. CDR3 length: 16 residues. V shed 0 bases and J 5 bases; nucleotides not matched to a gene: 5. The CDR3 sequence: CASSLGGTGINEKLFF. Written as DNA, the CDR3 is TGCGCCAGCAGCTTGGGGGGGACAGGGATAAATGAAAAACTGTTTTTT.

This sequence joins TRBV7-5 and TRBJ2-5; the table's D call, TRBD2, was not checked against the DNA. TRBV7-5 is marked as a pseudogene. CDR3 size: 10 residues. CDR3 region: CARSPRGLYF. The DNA for the CDR3 is TGTGCCAGAAGCCCGCGGGGCCTGTACTTC.